A selection of T cell receptor beta chains follows, all from one sample in a study of blood T cell repertoires in COVID-19. Profiled with immunoSEQ multiplex PCR; TCRdb holds only in-frame clones, not every one. The sample includes about 170,000 clones, more than 85% seen only once; the top ten take roughly 2.5%. The source material was peripheral blood. The origin of the receptors is a woman older than 75 with COVID-19, enrolled during active disease. Each CDR3 is given with its conserved first and last residue. The D gene is left open where the match is weak. Not all rows give a size; the values are once, few, many and, for expanded clones, a class.

>TRBD2|TRBJ2-3|TRBV2|few
TGTGCCAGCCTTCGACCCGGGGCTAGCGGGAGTGATACGCAGTATTTT
CASLRPGASGSDTQYF
>TRBD1|TRBJ2-7|TRBV7-8|NA
TGTGCCAGCAGCGGGGACAGCATCTCCTACGAGCAGTACTTC
CASSGDSISYEQYF
>NA|TRBJ2-1|TRBV28|NA
TGTGCCAGCAGCCTAGGTGGGGTCAGGGCAGTTGAGCAGTTCTTC
CASSLGGVRAVEQFF
>NA|TRBJ1-1|TRBV27|once
TGTGCCAGCAGTTTTCGGGGGTCGAACACTGAAGCTTTCTTT
CASSFRGSNTEAFF
>TRBD2|TRBJ2-1|TRBV18|once
TGTGCCAGCTCACCGGGGGGGGATTTTGCGGGATCGTTCTTC
CASSPGGDFAGSFF
>TRBD1|TRBJ1-6|TRBV28|NA
TGTGCCAGCAGTTCAGTGGACAGGGCTTTTGGATCACCCCTCCACTTT
CASSSVDRAFGSPLHF
>TRBD2|TRBJ2-7|TRBV7-2|NA
TGTGCCAGCAGCATCAGCGGGAGAGTACAAGAGCAGTACTTC
CASSISGRVQEQYF
>TRBD1|TRBJ2-1|TRBV24-1|NA
TGTGCCACCAGTGACCCGGGACAGGGTAGCCATGAGCAGTTCTTC
CATSDPGQGSHEQFF
>NA|TRBJ2-1|TRBV21-1|NA
TGTGCCAGCAGCCGGGGACTAGCAGACTACAATGAGCAGTTCTTC
CASSRGLADYNEQFF
>NA|TRBJ1-3|TRBV29-1|NA
TGCAGCGTTCCGGGACACCGACCGGACACCATATATTTT
CSVPGHRPDTIYF
>NA|TRBJ2-3|TRBV4-2|NA
TGTGCCAGCAGCCAAGGGCGGGGCGGCACAGATACGCAGTATTTT
CASSQGRGGTDTQYF
>TRBD2|TRBJ2-3|TRBV9|NA
TGTGCCAGCAGCGTAGACCCTAGCGGGAGCGCACAGTATTTT
CASSVDPSGSAQYF
>NA|TRBJ1-2|TRBV5-1|NA
TGCGCCAGCAGCTCGGACAGCTCCTATGGCTACACCTTC
CASSSDSSYGYTF